The 18 T cell receptor beta chains given below trace back to one sample, sequenced in a study of T cells after yellow fever vaccination. A single record per CDR3 protein comes from TCRdb applying MiXCR to the 5' RACE reads. The sample yields approximately 69,000 distinct CDR3 sequences, about 6% seen once. Material: CD4+ T cells sorted from PBMCs, obtained roughly 14 days after the first yellow fever vaccination. These receptors all stem from a man between 18 and 29 years old who received the YFV17D yellow fever vaccine.

This clonotype was counted many times. The chain links TRBV16 to TRBJ2-3; D may be TRBD1 (6 bases). V dropped 7 bases and J dropped 2 bases, with 16 bases sitting between them. Germline CDR1 and CDR2: KGHSY and FQNENV. This CDR3 is built from 15 residues. CDR3 region: CASTRLQGFTDTQYF. As DNA, the CDR3 is TGTGCCAGCACCCGGCTACAGGGATTCACAGATACGCAGTATTTT.

This clonotype was counted at least ten times. This chain uses TRBV4-1 with TRBJ2-5; D possibly corresponds to TRBD1 (6 bases). The V end was cut by 4 bases, the J end by 2 bases, with 8 bases between. From germline, CDR1 is MGHRA and CDR2 YSYEKL. The CDR3 has 13 residues. Here the CDR3 reads CASSPDRQETQYF. CDR3 coding DNA: TGCGCCAGCAGCCCGGACAGACAAGAGACCCAGTACTTC.

This clonotype appeared many times. V is TRBV3-1 and J is TRBJ2-1, with TRBD1 as a possible D gene (7 bases). Germline V gives CDR1 LGHDT, CDR2 YNNKEL (reference sequence). V was trimmed by 7 bases and J by 12 bases, leaving 13 bases between them. The CDR3 extends over 11 amino acids. CDR3 sequence: CASTHQGGQFF. CDR3 in DNA: TGTGCCAGCACCCACCAGGGGGGGCAGTTCTTC.

This clonotype was recorded at least ten times. The genes are TRBV28 and TRBJ1-5; D may be TRBD1 (6 bases). The CDR3 is 14 amino acids. Germline-derived CDR1 and CDR2 are MDHEN and SYDVKM. Trimming stripped 6 bases from V and 6 bases from J, with 15 bases between. CDR3 bases: TGTGCCAGCAGGCAGGACAGAATGGGTCAGCCCCAGCATTTT. This sequence encodes CASRQDRMGQPQHF.

This clonotype was counted ten times or more. V and J are TRBV4-1 and TRBJ1-2; tentatively, D is TRBD1 (5 bases). The CDR3 has 14 residues. Germline-derived CDR1 and CDR2 are MGHRA and YSYEKL. V was shortened by 2 bases and J by 4 bases, with 11 bases between the two germline ends. CDR3 amino acids: CASSQPGTLYGYTF. The CDR3, as DNA: TGCGCCAGCAGCCAACCCGGGACTCTCTATGGCTACACCTTC.

This clonotype was seen repeatedly, ten times or more. Written as DNA, the CDR3 is TGCGCCAGCAGAAAAGACGGGGAGCTGTTTTTT. This encodes CASRKDGELFF. The chain uses TRBV5-1 and TRBJ2-2, with D unresolved. The CDR3 has 11 residues. The germline V gene encodes CDR1 SGHRS and CDR2 YFSETQ. V was trimmed by 5 bases and J by 7 bases, leaving 6 bases between them. Using reference TRBV5-1 and TRBJ2-2 for the parts outside the CDR3, the full variable domain is KAGVTQTPRYLIKTRGQQVTLSCSPISGHRSVSWYQQTPGQGLQFLFEYFSETQRNKGNFPGRFSGRQFSNSRSEMNVSTLELGDSALYLCASRKDGELFFGEGSRLTVL.

This clonotype has a count of ten or more. The gene calls are TRBV7-3 and TRBJ1-3; 8 bases are shared with TRBD1. CDR3 length equals 13 residues. The V gene end was trimmed by 4 bases and the J gene end by 6 bases; junction bases not matched to a gene: 2. Looked up from germline, CDR1 is SGHTA and CDR2 is FQGTGA. The CDR3 DNA follows: TGTGCCAGCAGCTCGGACAGGGAAAACACCATATATTTT. Protein: CASSSDRENTIYF.

This clonotype was counted ten times or more. The chain carries TRBV5-6 and TRBJ1-4; no reliable D call. CDR1 and CDR2 (germline): SGHDT, YYEEEE. CDR3 length: 15 amino acids. V was cut by 0 bases and J by 2 bases, with 8 bases left in between. This CDR3 reads CASSLVLGTNEKLFF. The CDR3, as DNA: TGTGCCAGCAGCTTGGTACTCGGGACTAATGAAAAACTGTTTTTT.

In this sample, this clonotype turned up many times. This chain uses TRBV9 with TRBJ2-7; TRBD2 might be the D (6 bases). Germline V gene data show CDR1 as SGDLS and CDR2 as YYNGEE. The V gene lost 4 bases and the J gene lost 3 bases, with 14 bases spanning the gap. The CDR3 contains 14 residues. The CDR3 DNA is TGTGCCAGCAGCATCAAGCGGGCCCACTACGAGCAGTACGTC. The encoded protein is CASSIKRAHYEQYV.

In its sample, this clonotype was seen many times. This chain connects TRBV19 to TRBJ2-7, with a weak D call TRBD1 (5 bases). The CDR3 is 13 residues long. Germline lookup yields CDR1 LNHDA and CDR2 SQIVND (reference sequence). V was cut by 5 bases and J by 6 bases, with 14 bases left in between. Here the CDR3 reads CASSPRAGPEQYV. The CDR3 nucleotides read TGTGCCAGTAGTCCACGCGCAGGGCCCGAGCAGTACGTC.

This clonotype was seen ten or more times. V gene TRBV4-2 combines with J gene TRBJ1-1; D may be TRBD1 (6 bases). CDR1 is LGHNA and CDR2 is YNFKEQ in the germline V gene. The CDR3 is made up of 14 amino acids. V was clipped by 4 bases and J by 4 bases, with 13 bases between them. CDR3 amino acids: CASSREGEVTEAFF. CDR3 in DNA: TGTGCCAGCAGCCGGGAGGGGGAGGTCACTGAAGCTTTCTTT.

This clonotype was recorded many times. J is TRBJ2-1 and V is TRBV5-1; D may be TRBD1 or TRBD2 (7 bases each). Germline V CDR1 and CDR2: SGHRS, YFSETQ. The CDR3 runs 15 residues. V lost 2 bases and J 8 bases, leaving 17 bases between the germline ends. DNA for the CDR3: TGCGCCAGCAGCTTTCTCAGGGGGGGCCGTGATGAGCAGTTCTTC. This sequence encodes CASSFLRGGRDEQFF. Filled out from reference TRBV5-1 and TRBJ2-1, the complete variable domain reads KAGVTQTPRYLIKTRGQQVTLSCSPISGHRSVSWYQQTPGQGLQFLFEYFSETQRNKGNFPGRFSGRQFSNSRSEMNVSTLELGDSALYLCASSFLRGGRDEQFFGPGTRLTVL.

This clonotype has a count of ten or more. The chain links TRBV6-1 to TRBJ2-5; TRBD2 matches at 8 bases. The length of the CDR3 is 14 residues. Germline V gene sequence: CDR1 MNHNS, CDR2 SASEGT. The V gene end was trimmed by 6 bases and the J gene end by 4 bases; junction bases not matched to a gene: 7. The CDR3 loop reads CASRISGVGETQYF. The CDR3 DNA reads as TGTGCCAGCAGGATTAGCGGGGTCGGAGAGACCCAGTACTTC.

This rearrangement joins TRBV30 to TRBJ1-1; D gene ambiguous. This CDR3 has 11 amino acids. Trimming removed 4 bases from V and 5 bases from J, with 8 bases in between. The germline CDR1 and CDR2 sequences are GTSNPN and SVGIG (reference sequence). The CDR3 DNA reads as TGTGCCTGGACAGCAACGACTGAAGCTTTCTTT. Translation: CAWTATTEAFF.

This clonotype was seen many times. The J gene is TRBJ1-4, the V gene TRBV7-9, with D hard to call. The germline V gene has CDR1 SEHNR and CDR2 FQNEAQ (reference sequence). Deletions cut 5 bases from V and 6 bases from J, with 7 bases between. The CDR3 loop spans 12 amino acids. The CDR3 DNA reads TGTGCCAGCAGCGCGGAGTATGAAAAACTGTTTTTT. Protein sequence: CASSAEYEKLFF.

The sample holds many counts of this clonotype. The V gene is TRBV4-2, the J gene TRBJ1-3; D is unclear. There are 14 residues in the CDR3. Germline loops: CDR1 LGHNA, CDR2 YNFKEQ. Trimming shortened V by 2 bases and J by 4 bases, and 9 bases separated the two germline ends. The CDR3 loop reads CASSQNSLGNTIYF. The CDR3 DNA follows: TGTGCCAGCAGCCAAAACAGTCTCGGAAACACCATATATTTT.

At least ten counts were recorded for this clonotype. The gene calls are TRBV18 and TRBJ2-1; 7 bases are shared with TRBD1. The junction had 12 bases not matched to a gene; V was cut back by 3 bases and J by 7 bases. Germline-derived CDR1 and CDR2 are KGHSH and LQKENI. The CDR3 runs 16 residues. The CDR3 DNA reads as TGTGCCAGCTCACCGACGACAGGGTTTTGGGGGAATGAGCAGTTCTTC. This sequence encodes CASSPTTGFWGNEQFF.

This clonotype was observed at least ten times. The chain links TRBV20-1 to TRBJ1-2; 8 bases line up with TRBD1. The V gene end was trimmed by 0 bases and the J gene end by 4 bases; junction bases not matched to a gene: 7. The CDR3 contains 15 residues. CDR1 and CDR2 from the germline V gene are DFQATT and SNEGSKA (reference sequence). The CDR3 DNA follows: TGCAGTGCTAGAGATCTCAGGGGGCTCGGCTATGGCTACACCTTC. Translated: CSARDLRGLGYGYTF.